This T cell receptor beta chain is from a study of post-analysis software for immune sequencing data. Unique molecular identifiers tagged the TCR beta cDNA libraries. TCRdb fed the PCR reads into MiXCR, producing one record per CDR3 protein. The sample records approximately 570,000 distinct CDR3 sequences, roughly 46% being singletons. The sample consisted of blood. The TCR sequence derives from a girl aged 5-17 years with multiple sclerosis.

The CDR3 DNA reads as TGTGCCAGCACCCAACAGGGAGGGGACACTGAAGCTTTCTTT. Protein sequence: CASTQQGGDTEAFF. This chain uses TRBV6-2 or TRBV6-3 with TRBJ1-1; D is possibly TRBD1 (6 bases). Germline V gene sequence: CDR1 MNHEY, CDR2 SVGEGT. Trimming removed 7 bases at V and 3 bases at J, with 15 bases between. This CDR3 comprises 14 residues.